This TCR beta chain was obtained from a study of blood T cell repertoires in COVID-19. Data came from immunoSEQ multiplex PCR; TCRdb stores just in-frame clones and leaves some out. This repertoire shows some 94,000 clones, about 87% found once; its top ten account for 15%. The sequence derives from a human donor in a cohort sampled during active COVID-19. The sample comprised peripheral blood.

This CDR3 is CASSQETSGAYYNEQFF. The CDR3, as DNA: TGCGCCAGCAGCCAAGAGACTAGCGGGGCGTACTACAATGAGCAGTTCTTC. The gene calls are TRBV4-3 and TRBJ2-1; TRBD2 agrees at 11 bases. V lost 0 bases and J lost 3; bases outside the gene matches: 4. Germline values: CDR1 LGHNA, CDR2 YSLEER. The CDR3 runs to 17 residues.